What follows is one T cell receptor (beta chain) and its context. The authors reverse transcribed roughly 0.45 to 1 ug RNA with random hexamers. One entry per CDR3 protein, called by TCRdb with MiXCR from the immunoSEQ multiplex PCR reads. The sample gives 300,000 to 350,000 distinct CDR3 sequences, roughly 94% of which show up once; less than 0.08% is in the top ten. This sample is part of a study of CD8 T cells in Susac syndrome. This CDR3 is built from 13 residues. V lost 6 bases to trimming and J lost 8 bases, with 16 bases between them. The rearrangement links TRBV23-1 to TRBJ1-2; D ambiguous. TRBV23-1 falls under the ORF class, with uncertain function. The sample taken for sequencing was CD4+ T cells from PBMCs. The TCR comes from a human donor with multiple sclerosis. CDR3 protein: CASSHTRGEGYTF. CDR3 DNA: TGCGCCAGCAGCCATACTCGGGGAGAAGGCTACACCTTC.